Listed here are 13 T cell receptor beta chains from one sample, sequenced in a study of identical twins. Using its own MiXCR run on the 5' RACE reads, TCRdb lists one record per CDR3 protein. The repertoire holds 690,000 or so distinct CDR3 sequences, over 8.5% seen once, with approximately 0.96% in the top ten. The sample was also reused in another study, on yellow fever vaccine responses in identical twins.

Sequenced material: PBMCs. The receptors originated from a woman between 18 and 30 years old in good health.

The chain couples TRBV2 to TRBJ2-3, with a tentative D call TRBD2 (6 bases). Germline lookup yields CDR1 SNHLY and CDR2 FYNNEI. V gave up 5 bases and J gave up 4 bases, with 16 bases separating them. There are 15 residues in the CDR3. The CDR3 DNA follows: TGTGCCAGCAGTCCGAAACGGGGGTTGGCAGATACGCAGTATTTT. Translating it yields CASSPKRGLADTQYF.

This clonotype showed up just a few times. This chain connects TRBV23-1 to TRBJ2-4; the D gene is possibly TRBD2 (5 bases). TRBV23-1 is an ORF, and what it does is uncertain. Between the trimmed V and J ends, which lost 9 bases and 0 bases, there was a span of 21 bases. CDR3 size: 17 residues. In nucleotides, the CDR3 is TGCGCCAGTCAGGAGGAAATCTCCCTCAAAGCCAAAAACATTCAGTACTTC. It translates to CASQEEISLKAKNIQYF.

There are a few counts of this clonotype. The V gene is TRBV10-3, the J gene TRBJ2-1; TRBD1 agrees at 8 bases. This CDR3 spans 12 amino acids. With V trimmed by 6 bases and J by 9 bases, 4 bases remained unmatched. Germline V CDR1 and CDR2: ENHRY, SYGVKD. The CDR3, as DNA: TGTGCCATCAGAAGACAGGGGACTGAGCAGTTCTTC. The encoded protein is CAIRRQGTEQFF.

In its sample, this clonotype was seen a few times. V and J are TRBV5-1 and TRBJ2-2; D tentatively reads TRBD1 or TRBD2 (6 bases each). Germline CDR1 and CDR2: SGHRS and YFSETQ. This CDR3 spans 17 amino acids. V was clipped by 6 bases and J by 0 bases, with 18 bases between them. The CDR3 loop reads CASTLRRGDANTGELFF. The CDR3, as DNA: TGCGCCAGCACCCTGAGAAGGGGGGACGCGAACACCGGGGAGCTGTTTTTT. Combining the CDR3 with reference TRBV5-1 and TRBJ2-2 gives the whole variable domain KAGVTQTPRYLIKTRGQQVTLSCSPISGHRSVSWYQQTPGQGLQFLFEYFSETQRNKGNFPGRFSGRQFSNSRSEMNVSTLELGDSALYLCASTLRRGDANTGELFFGEGSRLTVL.

This clonotype was counted at least ten times. This rearrangement joins TRBV27 to TRBJ1-6; no definite D call. The V end lost 6 bases, the J end lost 0 bases, and 12 bases lay between the germline ends. In germline, CDR1 is MNHEY, CDR2 SMNVEV (reference sequence). This CDR3 has 16 amino acids. The CDR3 reads CASRVHQSSYNSPLHF. The CDR3 coding sequence is TGTGCCAGCAGGGTACACCAGAGCTCCTATAATTCACCCCTCCACTTT.

This clonotype appeared many times. The chain carries TRBV4-3 and TRBJ2-3; 12 nucleotides agree with TRBD2. The CDR3 totals 19 residues. Unmatched junction bases numbered 8, after V lost 0 bases and J lost 1 base. Germline loops: CDR1 LGHNA, CDR2 YSLEER. The CDR3 nucleotides read TGCGCCAGCAGCCAAGAGGTTCTAGCGGGAGGGCCGGGCACAGATACGCAGTATTTT. Translation gives CASSQEVLAGGPGTDTQYF.

The chain has TRBV5-1 and TRBJ2-2; TRBD2 agrees at 10 bases. The CDR3 has 16 amino acids. The trim removed 4 bases at V and 1 base at J, leaving 4 bases unmatched. The germline V gene has CDR1 SGHRS and CDR2 YFSETQ. The CDR3 loop reads CASSVLAGGNTGELFF. DNA for the CDR3: TGCGCCAGCAGCGTGTTAGCGGGAGGGAACACCGGGGAGCTGTTTTTT.

J is TRBJ2-7 and V is TRBV27; the match to TRBD1 covers 10 bases. With V trimmed by 6 bases and J by 2 bases, 4 bases remained unmatched. Germline CDR1 MNHEY, CDR2 SMNVEV (reference sequence). This CDR3 comprises 14 residues. DNA of the CDR3: TGTGCCAGCAGGGACAGGGGGTCCCCCTACGAGCAGTACTTC. This encodes CASRDRGSPYEQYF.

The chain recombines TRBV11-2 with TRBJ2-2; D ambiguous. The germline V and J ends were trimmed by 2 bases and 6 bases, with 13 bases remaining between them. Germline CDR1 is SGHAT and CDR2 is FQNNGV. The CDR3 has 15 amino acids. CDR3 DNA sequence: TGTGCCAGCAGCTTAAAGGCGTGGGCCCCCGGGGAGCTGTTTTTT. It translates to CASSLKAWAPGELFF.

The rearrangement uses TRBV29-1 and TRBJ1-5, with D unresolved. Germline CDR1 and CDR2: SQVTM and ANQGSEA. V shed 0 bases and J shed 0 bases, with 15 bases lying between them. The CDR3 sequence is 17 residues long. The CDR3 coding sequence is TGCAGCGTTGAAGAGTCCCCAGAAAGAAATAGCAATCAGCCCCAGCATTTT. This encodes CSVEESPERNSNQPQHF.

The V call is TRBV20-1, the J call TRBJ2-7; D not resolved. The V gene's germline CDR1 is DFQATT and CDR2 SNEGSKA (reference sequence). With 0 bases removed from V and 9 bases from J, the gap between germline ends came to 12 bases. This CDR3 is 12 amino acids long. CDR3 amino acids: CSARDPQPRQYF. CDR3 DNA: TGCAGTGCTAGAGATCCGCAGCCACGGCAGTACTTC.

The chain combines TRBV5-1 with TRBJ2-7; D unclear. Germline assignment: CDR1 SGHRS and CDR2 YFSETQ. The CDR3 contains 14 residues. V shed 1 base and J shed 3 bases, with 11 bases lying between them. CDR3 DNA sequence: TGCGCCAGCAGCTTGTTTGGCAGAGACTACGAGCAGTACTTC. This gives the protein CASSLFGRDYEQYF.

This clonotype was observed many times. The chain employs TRBV10-3 and TRBJ2-1, with TRBD2 identical over 13 bases. Germline lookup yields CDR1 ENHRY and CDR2 SYGVKD. CDR3 length: 14 residues. The ends lost 11 bases at V and 4 bases at J; junction bases unmatched: 5. Here the CDR3 reads CAAAGLAGYNEQFF. For the CDR3, the DNA is TGTGCCGCCGCGGGACTAGCGGGATACAATGAGCAGTTCTTC.